This T cell receptor beta chain derives from a study of control samples from healthy donors and cancer patients. The CDR3 is 16 amino acids. V shed 5 bases and J shed 6 bases, with 22 bases lying between them. From germline, CDR1 is MNHEY and CDR2 SMNVEV (reference sequence). Clones were read by immunoSEQ multiplex PCR, and TCRdb kept only the in-frame ones, dropping some. Among about 120,000 clones, around 87% were seen once, and the ten largest hold 2.9%. The clonotype was recovered from a man aged 60-69 years in good health. This chain joins TRBV27 and TRBJ1-1; no definite D call. The sequenced sample consisted of blood. The DNA of the CDR3 is TGTGCCAGCAGTAAAGACGGACGGGCTAAATCTCCTGAAGCTTTCTTT. Protein product: CASSKDGRAKSPEAFF.